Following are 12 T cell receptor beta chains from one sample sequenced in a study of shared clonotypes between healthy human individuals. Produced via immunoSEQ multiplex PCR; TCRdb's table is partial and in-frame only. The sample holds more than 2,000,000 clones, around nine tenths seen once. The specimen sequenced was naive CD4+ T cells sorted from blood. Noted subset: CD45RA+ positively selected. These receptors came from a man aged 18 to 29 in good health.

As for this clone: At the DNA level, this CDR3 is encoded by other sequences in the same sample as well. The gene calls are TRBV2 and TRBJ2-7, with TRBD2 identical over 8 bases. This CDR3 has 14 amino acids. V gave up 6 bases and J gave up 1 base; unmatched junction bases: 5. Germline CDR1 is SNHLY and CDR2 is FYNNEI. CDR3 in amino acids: CASSGLAGSYEQYF. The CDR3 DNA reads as TGTGCCAGCAGCGGACTAGCAGGGTCCTACGAGCAGTACTTC.

As DNA, the CDR3 is TGCGCCAGCAGCTCAACGACCAAGGCCCCGGGAGGTACCAATGAGCAGTTCTTC. It yields the protein CASSSTTKAPGGTNEQFF. V usage is TRBV4-3 and J usage is TRBJ2-1; 7 bases map to TRBD2. Germline values: CDR1 LGHNA, CDR2 YSLEER. The CDR3 spans 18 residues. V dropped 5 bases and J dropped 6; count of bases not matched to a gene: 19.

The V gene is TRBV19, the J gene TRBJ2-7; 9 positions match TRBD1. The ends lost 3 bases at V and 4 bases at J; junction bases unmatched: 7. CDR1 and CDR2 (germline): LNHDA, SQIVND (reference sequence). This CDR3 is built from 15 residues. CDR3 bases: TGTGCCAGTAGTATCCGGACAGGGGAATGGTACGAGCAGTACTTC. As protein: CASSIRTGEWYEQYF. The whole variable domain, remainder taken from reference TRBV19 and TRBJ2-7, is DGGITQSPKYLFRKEGQNVTLSCEQNLNHDAMYWYRQDPGQGLRLIYYSQIVNDFQKGDIAEGYSVSREKKESFPLTVTSAQKNPTAFYLCASSIRTGEWYEQYFGPGTRLTVT.

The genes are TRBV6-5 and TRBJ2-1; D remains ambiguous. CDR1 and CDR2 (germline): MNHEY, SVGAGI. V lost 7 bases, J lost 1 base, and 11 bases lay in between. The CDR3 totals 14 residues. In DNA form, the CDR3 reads TGTGCCAGCAACCCCAGGCGGTCCTACAATGAGCAGTTCTTC. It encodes CASNPRRSYNEQFF.

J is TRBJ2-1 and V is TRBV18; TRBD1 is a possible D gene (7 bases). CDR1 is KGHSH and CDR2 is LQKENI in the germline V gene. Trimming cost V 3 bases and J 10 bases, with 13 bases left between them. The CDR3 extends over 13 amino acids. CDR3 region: CASSPGRGQEQFF. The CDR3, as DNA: TGTGCCAGCTCACCCGGGCGGGGACAGGAGCAGTTCTTC.

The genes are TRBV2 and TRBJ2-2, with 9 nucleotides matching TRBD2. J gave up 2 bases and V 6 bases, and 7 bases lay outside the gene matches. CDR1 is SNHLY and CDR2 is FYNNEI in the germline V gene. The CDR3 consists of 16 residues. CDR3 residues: CASRGRGLANTGELFF. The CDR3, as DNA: TGTGCCAGCAGGGGTAGGGGACTAGCAAACACCGGGGAGCTGTTTTTT.

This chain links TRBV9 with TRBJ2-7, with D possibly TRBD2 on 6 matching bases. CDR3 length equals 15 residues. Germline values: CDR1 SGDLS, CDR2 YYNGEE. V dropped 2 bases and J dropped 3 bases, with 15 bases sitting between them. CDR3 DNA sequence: TGTGCCAGCAGCGTCTCCAGTAGCGGTGTCTACGAGCAGTACTTC. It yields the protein CASSVSSSGVYEQYF.

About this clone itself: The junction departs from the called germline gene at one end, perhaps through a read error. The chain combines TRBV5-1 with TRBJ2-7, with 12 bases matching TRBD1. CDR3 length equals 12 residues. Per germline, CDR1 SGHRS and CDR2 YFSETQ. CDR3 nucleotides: TGCGCCAGCAGCCTTGTAGGGACAGGGGGCACCTTC. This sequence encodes CASSLVGTGGTF. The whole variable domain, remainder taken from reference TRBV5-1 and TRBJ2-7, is KAGVTQTPRYLIKTRGQQVTLSCSPISGHRSVSWYQQTPGQGLQFLFEYFSETQRNKGNFPGRFSGRQFSNSRSEMNVSTLELGDSALYLCASSLVGTGGTFGPGTRLTVT.

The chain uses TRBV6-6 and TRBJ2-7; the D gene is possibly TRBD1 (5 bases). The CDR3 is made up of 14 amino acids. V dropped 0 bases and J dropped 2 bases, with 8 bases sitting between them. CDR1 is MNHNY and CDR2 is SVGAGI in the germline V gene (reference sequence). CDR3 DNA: TGTGCCAGCAGTTACTCAGGGGATCCCTACGAGCAGTACTTC. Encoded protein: CASSYSGDPYEQYF.

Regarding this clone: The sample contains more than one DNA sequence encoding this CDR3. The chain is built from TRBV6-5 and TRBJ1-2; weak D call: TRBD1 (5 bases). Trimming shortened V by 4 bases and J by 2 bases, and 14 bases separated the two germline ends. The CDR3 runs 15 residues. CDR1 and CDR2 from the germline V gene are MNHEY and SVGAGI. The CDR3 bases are TGTGCCAGCAGTTCCCCGCGGGGGGGAAACTATGGCTACACCTTC. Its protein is CASSSPRGGNYGYTF.

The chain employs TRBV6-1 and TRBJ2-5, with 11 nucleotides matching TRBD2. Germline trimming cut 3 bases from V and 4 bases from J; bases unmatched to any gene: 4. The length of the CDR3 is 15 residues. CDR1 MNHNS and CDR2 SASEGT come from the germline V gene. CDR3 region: CASSDIGTSGETQYF. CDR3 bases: TGTGCCAGCAGTGATATTGGGACTAGCGGAGAGACCCAGTACTTC.

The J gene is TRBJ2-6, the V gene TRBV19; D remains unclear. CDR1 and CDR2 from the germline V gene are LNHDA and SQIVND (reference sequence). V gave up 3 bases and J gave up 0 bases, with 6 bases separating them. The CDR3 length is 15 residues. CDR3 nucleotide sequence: TGTGCCAGTAGTATGTGGGGCTCTGGGGCCAACGTCCTGACTTTC. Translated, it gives CASSMWGSGANVLTF.